This TCR beta chain was captured by sequencing in a study of OX40 agonist ivuxolimab in advanced cancers. Study-wide background: Patients were around 83% male with ages roughly 20 to 90, mean about 65.

As concerns this clone: What it binds is unknown.

The assay was immunoSEQ multiplex PCR, and TCRdb's table has in-frame clones only and misses some. The data show 60,000 or so clones, approximately 80% seen once. Study results and limitations: In the expanded peripheral T cells, antigen specificity was never determined.

Trimming took off 5 bases at V and 1 base at J, with 9 bases between the two ends. The CDR3 runs 13 residues. Germline V gene sequence: CDR1 ENHRY, CDR2 SYGVKD. The gene calls are TRBV10-3 and TRBJ2-7; D not certain. The source was CD4+ or CD8+ T cells sorted from blood, collected in a trial of the OX40 agonist ivuxolimab. This receptor was taken from an adult with an advanced solid tumor such as melanoma, head and neck, liver or kidney cancer. Written as DNA, the CDR3 is TGTGCCATCAGTCCCCCTATGTCCTACGAGCAGTACTTC. Translated, it gives CAISPPMSYEQYF.